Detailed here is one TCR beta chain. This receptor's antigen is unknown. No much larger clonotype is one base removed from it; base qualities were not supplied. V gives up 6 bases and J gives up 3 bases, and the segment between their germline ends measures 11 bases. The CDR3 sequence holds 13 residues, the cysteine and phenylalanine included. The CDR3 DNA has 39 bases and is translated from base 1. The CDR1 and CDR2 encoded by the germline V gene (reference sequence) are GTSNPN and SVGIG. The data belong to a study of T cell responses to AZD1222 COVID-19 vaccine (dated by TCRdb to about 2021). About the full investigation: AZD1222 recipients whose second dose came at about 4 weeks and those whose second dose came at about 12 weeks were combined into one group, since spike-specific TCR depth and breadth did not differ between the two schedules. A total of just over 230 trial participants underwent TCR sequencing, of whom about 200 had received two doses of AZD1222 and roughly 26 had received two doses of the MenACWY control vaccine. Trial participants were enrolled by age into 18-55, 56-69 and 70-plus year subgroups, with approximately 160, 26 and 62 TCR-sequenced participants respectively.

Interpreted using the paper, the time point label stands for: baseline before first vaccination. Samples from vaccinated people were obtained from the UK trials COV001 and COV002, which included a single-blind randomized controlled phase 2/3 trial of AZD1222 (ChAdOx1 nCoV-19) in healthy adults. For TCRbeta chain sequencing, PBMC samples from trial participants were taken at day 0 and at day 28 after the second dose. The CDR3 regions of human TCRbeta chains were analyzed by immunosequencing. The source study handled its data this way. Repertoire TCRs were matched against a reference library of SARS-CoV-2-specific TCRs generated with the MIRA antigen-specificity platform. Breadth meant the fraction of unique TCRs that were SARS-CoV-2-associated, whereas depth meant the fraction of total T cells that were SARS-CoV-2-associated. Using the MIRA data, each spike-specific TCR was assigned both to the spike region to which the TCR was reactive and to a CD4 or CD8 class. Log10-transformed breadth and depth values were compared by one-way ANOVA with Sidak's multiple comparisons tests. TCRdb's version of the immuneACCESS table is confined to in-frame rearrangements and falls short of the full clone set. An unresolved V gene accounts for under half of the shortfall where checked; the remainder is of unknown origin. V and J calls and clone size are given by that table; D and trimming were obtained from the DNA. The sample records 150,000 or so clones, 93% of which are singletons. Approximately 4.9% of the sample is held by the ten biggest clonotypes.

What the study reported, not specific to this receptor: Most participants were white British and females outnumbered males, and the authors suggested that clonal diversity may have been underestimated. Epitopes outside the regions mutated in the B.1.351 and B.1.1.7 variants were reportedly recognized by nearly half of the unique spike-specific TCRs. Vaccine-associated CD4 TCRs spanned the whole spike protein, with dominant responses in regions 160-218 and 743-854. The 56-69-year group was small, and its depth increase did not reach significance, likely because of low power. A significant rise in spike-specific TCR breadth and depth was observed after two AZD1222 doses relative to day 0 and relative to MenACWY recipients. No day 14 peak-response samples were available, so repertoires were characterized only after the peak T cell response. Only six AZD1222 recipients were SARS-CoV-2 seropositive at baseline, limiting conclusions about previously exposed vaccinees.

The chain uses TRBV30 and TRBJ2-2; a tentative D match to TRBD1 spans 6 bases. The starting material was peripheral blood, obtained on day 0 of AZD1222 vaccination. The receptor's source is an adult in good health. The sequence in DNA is TGTGCCTGCAGGGGCTACTACACCGGGGAGCTGTTTTTT. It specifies CACRGYYTGELFF.